These 22 T cell receptor beta chains were all obtained from the same sample, sequenced in a study of T-cell reconstitution after alpha-beta-depleted transplantation in children. TCRbeta library preparation incorporated unique molecular identifiers. MiXCR, run by TCRdb on the PCR reads, gives a single entry per CDR3 protein. The table shows about 580,000 distinct CDR3 sequences, with 20% to 25% occurring only once. The specimen comprised PBMCs, mostly from graft donor cells, sampled 360 days after TCRalphabeta/CD19-depleted stem cell transplant. The receptors originated from a boy younger than two who had a stem cell transplant for acute myeloid leukemia, so the T cells may come from the graft donor.

This clonotype has at least ten counts. The chain couples TRBV20-1 to TRBJ2-7; D gene unclear. V lost 6 bases, J lost 4 bases, and 4 bases lay in between. The CDR3 covers 9 residues. Germline V gene sequence: CDR1 DFQATT, CDR2 SNEGSKA (reference sequence). The CDR3 here is CSARYEQYV. For the CDR3, the DNA is TGCAGTGCCCGGTACGAGCAGTACGTC.

The chain recombines TRBV12-3 or TRBV12-4 with TRBJ2-3; a possible D gene is TRBD1 (6 bases). V shed 7 bases and J shed 6 bases, with 20 bases lying between them. This CDR3 comprises 15 residues. CDR3 amino acids: CASIQLGLTGDTQYF. CDR3 sequence (DNA): TGTGCCAGCATTCAACTTGGACTCACAGGGGATACGCAGTATTTT.

The chain joins TRBV2 to TRBJ2-1; a weak D match, TRBD2 (5 bases). The germline V gene encodes CDR1 SNHLY and CDR2 FYNNEI. V was trimmed by 5 bases and J by 7 bases, leaving 18 bases between them. The CDR3 loop spans 15 amino acids. This CDR3 is CASSLGEFRGNEQFF. For the CDR3, the DNA is TGTGCCAGCAGTCTCGGGGAGTTTCGGGGAAATGAGCAGTTCTTC. The variable domain in full, with the rest retrieved from reference TRBV2 and TRBJ2-1, is EPEVTQTPSHQVTQMGQEVILRCVPISNHLYFYWYRQILGQKVEFLVSFYNNEISEKSEIFDDQFSVERPDGSNFTLKIRSTKLEDSAMYFCASSLGEFRGNEQFFGPGTRLTVL.

This clonotype was picked up many times. The chain links TRBV7-8 to TRBJ2-5, with no clear D. Trimming cost V 3 bases and J 5 bases, with 7 bases left between them. Germline lookup yields CDR1 SGHVS and CDR2 FQNEAQ. This CDR3 is built from 12 residues. The CDR3: CASSFQFETQYF. CDR3 nucleotide sequence: TGTGCCAGCAGCTTTCAGTTTGAGACCCAGTACTTC.

The V call is TRBV5-1, the J call TRBJ1-2; no firm D call. The CDR3 is made up of 11 amino acids. The V gene lost 2 bases and the J gene lost 7 bases, with 6 bases spanning the gap. Germline-derived CDR1 and CDR2 are SGHRS and YFSETQ. The CDR3 nucleotides are TGCGCCAGCAGCTTTGATGGTGGCTACACCTTC. It is translated as CASSFDGGYTF.

This clonotype appeared a few times. The chain joins TRBV20-1 to TRBJ2-5, with 8 bases identical to TRBD1. V lost 3 bases, J lost 2 bases, and 8 bases stayed unmatched. CDR1 DFQATT and CDR2 SNEGSKA come from the germline V gene (reference sequence). This CDR3 is 15 amino acids long. The CDR3 region is CSASRTGQLQETQYF. The CDR3 bases are TGCAGTGCTAGCCGGACAGGGCAATTACAAGAGACCCAGTACTTC.

V gene TRBV4-3 combines with J gene TRBJ2-2; possibly TRBD2 for D (5 bases). V lost 0 bases and J 1 base, leaving 9 bases between the germline ends. Germline CDR1 LGHNA, CDR2 YSLEER. The CDR3 runs to 16 residues. The CDR3 protein is CASSQEPGKNTGELFF. The CDR3 nucleotides are TGCGCCAGCAGCCAAGAACCGGGGAAGAACACCGGGGAGCTGTTTTTT.

This clonotype was seen at least ten times. The chain joins TRBV5-1 to TRBJ2-2; D is possibly TRBD1 (6 bases). The CDR3 has 14 residues. Per the germline V gene, CDR1 is SGHRS and CDR2 is YFSETQ. V was cut by 8 bases and J by 1 base, with 12 bases left in between. CDR3 nucleotide sequence: TGCGCCAGTGGGACACCGGAGAACACCGGGGAGCTGTTTTTT. It translates to CASGTPENTGELFF.

This clonotype occurred many times. As DNA, the CDR3 is TGCAGTGCTAGTACCGGCTACAATGAGCAGTTCTTC. This codes for CSASTGYNEQFF. The chain has TRBV20-1 and TRBJ2-1; no reliable D call. Trimming removed 3 bases from V and 3 bases from J, with 6 bases in between. The CDR3 has 12 residues. The V gene's germline CDR1 is DFQATT and CDR2 SNEGSKA (reference sequence).

This rearrangement joins TRBV5-5 to TRBJ1-4; D unclear. The V end lost 7 bases, the J end lost 0 bases, and 13 bases lay between the germline ends. The CDR3 runs 15 residues. Germline assignment: CDR1 SGHKS and CDR2 YYEKEE (reference sequence). The CDR3, as DNA: TGTGCCAGCGGCCTTATAGTTGCAACTAATGAAAAACTGTTTTTT. Translated, it gives CASGLIVATNEKLFF.

The V and J genes are TRBV12-3 or TRBV12-4 and TRBJ2-5; TRBD2 aligns across 8 bases. The ends lost 3 bases at V and 2 bases at J; junction bases unmatched: 5. The CDR3 spans 15 residues. The CDR3 region is CASSFVAGGQETQYF. In nucleotides, the CDR3 is TGTGCCAGCAGTTTTGTCGCGGGGGGACAAGAGACCCAGTACTTC.

The gene calls are TRBV5-6 and TRBJ1-2; the D is unclear. Germline lookup yields CDR1 SGHDT and CDR2 YYEEEE. The CDR3 length is 12 residues. V was trimmed by 2 bases and J by 3 bases, leaving 5 bases between them. DNA of the CDR3: TGTGCCAGCAGCTTTATGGACTATGGCTACACCTTC. This encodes CASSFMDYGYTF.

This clonotype came up many times. CDR3 in DNA: TGCAGCGTTGAAGGGACAGGGGATCTGAACACTGAAGCTTTCTTT. Translated, it gives CSVEGTGDLNTEAFF. The chain links TRBV29-1 to TRBJ1-1; TRBD1 aligns across 9 bases. Germline values: CDR1 SQVTM, CDR2 ANQGSEA. V shed 1 base and J 0 bases; nucleotides not matched to a gene: 3. CDR3 length: 15 amino acids.

This clonotype was observed a few times. The chain employs TRBV13 and TRBJ2-7, with TRBD2 as a possible D gene (5 bases). V lost 5 bases and J lost 6, with 11 bases in between. Germline V gene sequence: CDR1 PRHDT, CDR2 FYEKMQ (reference sequence). The CDR3 extends over 12 amino acids. CDR3 residues: CASSASGVEQYF. The DNA of the CDR3 is TGTGCCAGCAGCGCCTCCGGGGTCGAGCAGTACTTC.

V gene TRBV7-3 combines with J gene TRBJ2-1, with TRBD2 identical over 11 bases. V was pared by 3 bases and J by 3 bases, with 7 bases of the junction left unmatched. Germline V gene sequence: CDR1 SGHTA, CDR2 FQGTGA. The CDR3 contains 17 residues. The CDR3 DNA sequence: TGTGCCAGCAGCTTCTCCGGGACTAGCGGATACTACAATGAGCAGTTCTTC. Translation gives CASSFSGTSGYYNEQFF.

This clonotype was observed many times. The rearrangement links TRBV12-3 or TRBV12-4 to TRBJ2-1; D is unclear. V was cut by 5 bases and J by 12 bases, with 11 bases left in between. The length of the CDR3 is 11 residues. The CDR3 loop reads CASSPTARQFF. CDR3 nucleotides: TGTGCCAGCAGTCCGACCGCCCGGCAGTTCTTC.

This clonotype was seen a handful of times. J is TRBJ2-1 and V is TRBV12-3 or TRBV12-4; TRBD2 matches at 7 bases. V trimming: 5 bases; J trimming: 6 bases; junction bases outside the gene matches: 10. CDR3 length: 15 amino acids. The CDR3 DNA reads TGTGCCAGCAGTCCTTCCCGGGGAGGGCTCAATGAGCAGTTCTTC. Protein sequence: CASSPSRGGLNEQFF.

This clonotype was recorded at least ten times. The chain combines TRBV12-3 or TRBV12-4 with TRBJ2-4, with D unresolved. The CDR3 contains 16 residues. V was clipped by 5 bases and J by 0 bases, with 14 bases between them. The CDR3 protein is CASSPAKILAKNIQYF. CDR3 bases: TGTGCCAGCAGTCCAGCCAAAATTCTAGCCAAAAACATTCAGTACTTC.

This chain links TRBV6-4 with TRBJ2-3; D could derive from TRBD1 or TRBD2 (7 bases each). The V end lost 4 bases, the J end lost 2 bases, and 13 bases lay between the germline ends. CDR1 is MRHNA, CDR2 SNTAGT, per germline. This CDR3 has 15 amino acids. The CDR3 region has the DNA TGTGCCAGCAGTGGACAGGGACTACTCACAGATACGCAGTATTTT. Its translation is CASSGQGLLTDTQYF.

The V and J genes are TRBV28 and TRBJ2-2; 7 bases are shared with TRBD1. After removal of 6 bases from V and 0 bases from J, the junction contained 16 bases not matched to a gene. The germline CDR1 and CDR2 sequences are MDHEN and SYDVKM. The CDR3 contains 19 residues. The CDR3 spells CASRPRDRVSNANTGELFF. The CDR3 nucleotides are TGTGCCAGCAGACCGCGTGACAGGGTATCTAACGCGAACACCGGGGAGCTGTTTTTT.

This clonotype was counted a few times. The chain recombines TRBV28 with TRBJ1-5; possibly TRBD1 for D (5 bases). Germline values: CDR1 MDHEN, CDR2 SYDVKM. The CDR3 sequence is 12 residues long. V was trimmed by 6 bases and J by 10 bases, leaving 13 bases between them. The CDR3: CASSWGLQPQHF. In nucleotides, the CDR3 is TGTGCCAGCAGCTGGGGCCTTCAACCCCAGCATTTT. The full variable domain, its missing parts supplied by reference TRBV28 and TRBJ1-5, is DVKVTQSSRYLVKRTGEKVFLECVQDMDHENMFWYRQDPGLGLRLIYFSYDVKMKEKGDIPEGYSVSREKKERFSLILESASTNQTSMYLCASSWGLQPQHFGDGTRLSIL.

Only a few counts were recorded for this clonotype. The genes are TRBV18 and TRBJ1-6; D possibly corresponds to TRBD1 (5 bases). The CDR3 is made up of 15 amino acids. V lost 3 bases and J 10 bases, leaving 16 bases between the germline ends. The germline V gene has CDR1 KGHSH and CDR2 LQKENI. The CDR3 DNA sequence: TGTGCCAGCTCACCGGACCAGACCCAGGGATCACCCCTCCACTTT. Protein sequence: CASSPDQTQGSPLHF.